A single sample is the source of the 2 T cell receptor beta chains below, sequenced in a study of T cells after yellow fever vaccination. TCRdb fed the 5' RACE reads into MiXCR, producing one record per CDR3 protein. This table holds around 310,000 distinct CDR3 sequences, about 4.5% found once. The sample was PBMCs, taken 15 days after the yellow fever booster vaccination. The receptors were gathered from a man between 18 and 29 years old who received the YFV17D yellow fever vaccine.

This clonotype was seen at least ten times. The chain uses TRBV6-5 and TRBJ2-3; D assignment may be TRBD1 or TRBD2 (6 bases each). Trimming took off 3 bases at V and 7 bases at J, with 17 bases between the two ends. Germline CDR1 reads MNHEY; CDR2 reads SVGAGI. The length of the CDR3 is 15 residues. The CDR3 DNA reads as TGTGCCAGCAGTTATAGGGGGGCCCAGGGGAATACGCAGTATTTT. Amino acid sequence: CASSYRGAQGNTQYF.

The chain employs TRBV4-3 and TRBJ1-4, with D possibly being TRBD1 (6 bases). The CDR3 consists of 14 residues. Per germline, CDR1 LGHNA and CDR2 YSLEER. The ends were cut back, 4 bases at V and 7 bases at J, with 13 bases in the middle. The CDR3 here is CASSRGHWGEKLFF. The CDR3 DNA sequence: TGCGCCAGCAGCCGGGGACATTGGGGTGAAAAACTGTTTTTT.